This passage covers 20 T cell receptor beta chains from one sample sequenced in a study of blood T cell repertoires in COVID-19. TCRdb keeps only in-frame clones here, not all; method: immunoSEQ multiplex PCR. The sample shows roughly 350,000 clones, 85% to 90% of them seen only once. The specimen sequenced was peripheral blood. All receptors derive from a woman in her 50s with COVID-19, enrolled during active disease.

The J gene is TRBJ1-1, the V gene TRBV27; TRBD1 matches at 8 bases. V lost 5 bases, J lost 6 bases, and 11 bases stayed unmatched. Germline assignment: CDR1 MNHEY and CDR2 SMNVEV (reference sequence). There are 15 residues in the CDR3. This CDR3 is CASSHWTGRTSEAFF. CDR3 bases: TGTGCCAGCAGTCATTGGACAGGGCGAACATCTGAAGCTTTCTTT.

The rearrangement links TRBV29-1 to TRBJ1-1, with TRBD1 as a possible D gene (6 bases). The CDR3 extends over 12 amino acids. Per germline, CDR1 SQVTM and CDR2 ANQGSEA. Between the trimmed V and J ends, which lost 6 bases and 4 bases, there was a span of 12 bases. CDR3 in DNA: TGCAGCGTAAGGGGGGGGCGCACTGAAGCTTTCTTT. Amino acid sequence: CSVRGGRTEAFF.

The chain recombines TRBV5-4 with TRBJ2-2; TRBD2 aligns across 7 bases. Germline trimming cut 3 bases from V and 6 bases from J; bases unmatched to any gene: 11. The CDR3 runs to 16 residues. Germline loops: CDR1 SGHNT, CDR2 YYREEE (reference sequence). The CDR3: CASSYPRGGIPGELFF. In DNA form, the CDR3 reads TGTGCCAGCAGCTACCCCCGGGGAGGGATCCCCGGGGAGCTGTTTTTT.

V gene TRBV7-3 combines with J gene TRBJ1-2; D is possibly TRBD1 (6 bases). This CDR3 has 14 amino acids. Trimming pared 5 bases from V and 3 bases from J, leaving 13 bases between. Germline lookup yields CDR1 SGHTA and CDR2 FQGTGA. CDR3 in DNA: TGTGCCAGCAGCCTCCTTCCAGGGGACTATGGCTACACCTTC. Translation gives CASSLLPGDYGYTF.

About this clone itself: Because the CDR3's place on the DNA is in doubt, the DNA is left out and the CDR3 is given as listed by TCRdb. This rearrangement joins TRBV28 to TRBJ2-1; TRBD1 was called by the table and not checked on the DNA. A total of 15 residues make up the CDR3, ends included. The V gene's germline CDR1 is MDHEN and CDR2 SYDVKM. CDR3 protein: CASSFGPGGNNEQFF.

This chain links TRBV11-2 with TRBJ2-5; 7 bases map to TRBD2. Trimming at V came to 1 base and at J to 5 bases, leaving 7 bases not matched to a gene. The germline gives CDR1 SGHAT, CDR2 FQNNGV. The CDR3 loop spans 15 amino acids. Written as DNA, the CDR3 is TGTGCCAGCAGCTTAGTGGCGGGAGTAAGGGAGACCCAGTACTTC. Amino acids: CASSLVAGVRETQYF.

To note about this clone: The sample carries other DNA sequences with the same CDR3. This chain connects TRBV18 to TRBJ2-5; TRBD2 is a possible D gene (5 bases). V lost 2 bases, J lost 4 bases, and 8 bases lay in between. In germline, CDR1 is KGHSH, CDR2 LQKENI. The CDR3 is made up of 13 amino acids. The CDR3 region is CASSPGRGETQYF. CDR3 nucleotide sequence: TGTGCCAGCTCACCAGGACGGGGAGAGACCCAGTACTTC.

The chain couples TRBV30 to TRBJ2-7; D remains unclear. The CDR3 loop spans 13 amino acids. Deletions cut 0 bases from V and 3 bases from J, with 9 bases between. Germline V gene data show CDR1 as GTSNPN and CDR2 as SVGIG (reference sequence). The CDR3 sequence is CAWSVGRNYEQYF. The CDR3 DNA follows: TGTGCCTGGAGTGTGGGCAGAAACTACGAGCAGTACTTC.

The V and J genes are TRBV7-2 and TRBJ2-5; 10 bases agree with TRBD2. Germline CDR1 and CDR2: SGHTA and FQGNSA. V shed 0 bases and J 4 bases; nucleotides not matched to a gene: 17. The CDR3 length is 20 residues. Here the CDR3 reads CASSLAPGLGNSGRRETQYF. The CDR3 nucleotides are TGTGCCAGCAGCTTAGCTCCAGGGTTAGGGAATAGCGGGAGGAGAGAGACCCAGTACTTC.

The V and J genes are TRBV30 and TRBJ1-2, with a weak D call TRBD1 (5 bases). CDR1 is GTSNPN and CDR2 is SVGIG in the germline V gene (reference sequence). The CDR3 contains 13 residues. Trimming shortened V by 3 bases and J by 6 bases, and 14 bases separated the two germline ends. The CDR3 here is CAWRRDKGHGYTF. The CDR3 nucleotides read TGTGCCTGGAGGCGGGATAAGGGGCATGGCTACACCTTC.

The chain joins TRBV7-9 to TRBJ2-3, with D possibly TRBD2 on 5 matching bases. From germline, CDR1 is SEHNR and CDR2 FQNEAQ (reference sequence). V lost 0 bases and J 0 bases, leaving 7 bases between the germline ends. This CDR3 has 15 residues. The CDR3 coding sequence is TGTGCCAGCAGCTTAGCTAGCGTAAGCACAGATACGCAGTATTTT. Amino acids: CASSLASVSTDTQYF.

The chain links TRBV19 to TRBJ1-2; TRBD1 aligns across 8 bases. Germline CDR1 reads LNHDA; CDR2 reads SQIVND (reference sequence). Losses at the gene ends were 9 bases for V and 3 bases for J; bases not matched to a gene: 15. The CDR3 contains 16 residues. Written as DNA, the CDR3 is TGTGCCAGCAAGGGACAGGACGAATCAGACTACTATGGCTACACCTTC. It is translated as CASKGQDESDYYGYTF.

The chain recombines TRBV11-3 with TRBJ2-2, with unresolved D. V was shortened by 1 base and J by 6 bases, with 12 bases between the two germline ends. The CDR3 is 15 residues long. Per the germline V gene, CDR1 is SGHNT and CDR2 is YENEEA. CDR3 residues: CASSLGASSSGELFF. The CDR3 coding sequence is TGTGCCAGCAGCTTAGGGGCCTCCTCGTCCGGGGAGCTGTTTTTT.

The J gene is TRBJ2-1, the V gene TRBV6-4, with D unclear. CDR3 size: 15 residues. With 3 bases removed from V and 4 bases from J, the gap between germline ends came to 13 bases. Germline V gives CDR1 MRHNA, CDR2 SNTAGT. The CDR3: CASSEGRYGYNEQFF. CDR3 coding DNA: TGTGCCAGCAGTGAAGGAAGATACGGGTACAATGAGCAGTTCTTC.

The rearrangement joins TRBV7-2 to TRBJ2-1, with D possibly matching TRBD2 (6 bases). This CDR3 spans 16 amino acids. Trimming stripped 1 base from V and 3 bases from J, with 13 bases between. Germline loops: CDR1 SGHTA, CDR2 FQGNSA. CDR3 residues: CASSLGGTAGYNEQFF. CDR3 nucleotides: TGTGCCAGCAGCTTAGGGGGGACTGCCGGCTACAATGAGCAGTTCTTC.

The chain couples TRBV27 to TRBJ1-4, with D unclear. This CDR3 contains 14 residues. V lost 4 bases to trimming and J lost 8 bases, with 14 bases between them. Germline-derived CDR1 and CDR2 are MNHEY and SMNVEV (reference sequence). The CDR3 reads CASSSRGGMEKLFF. The CDR3 DNA reads TGTGCCAGCAGTTCACGGGGAGGGATGGAAAAACTGTTTTTT.

The V gene is TRBV30, the J gene TRBJ1-6, with unresolved D. V was shortened by 3 bases and J by 6 bases, with 15 bases between the two germline ends. The CDR3 is 15 amino acids. Germline CDR1 reads GTSNPN; CDR2 reads SVGIG (reference sequence). The CDR3 loop is CAWSPLQALNSPLHF. The CDR3 DNA is TGTGCCTGGAGCCCCCTGCAGGCCCTTAATTCACCCCTCCACTTT.

The V gene is TRBV11-3, the J gene TRBJ2-7, with 14 bases lining up with TRBD2. The V gene end was trimmed by 5 bases and the J gene end by 12 bases; junction bases not matched to a gene: 12. This CDR3 spans 15 amino acids. Germline V gene data show CDR1 as SGHNT and CDR2 as YENEEA. As DNA, the CDR3 is TGTGCCAGCAGCGGGGGGACTAGCGGGAGTTCGAGTGTGTACTTC. It yields the protein CASSGGTSGSSSVYF.

This clone has more than one count but fewer than ten. The chain uses TRBV30 and TRBJ2-7; TRBD2 aligns across 10 bases. With 0 bases clipped from V and 12 bases from J, the junction kept 5 bases outside the gene matches. Germline assignment: CDR1 GTSNPN and CDR2 SVGIG (reference sequence). CDR3 length equals 12 residues. In nucleotides, the CDR3 is TGTGCCTGGAGTGTAGCTAGCGGGAGATTGTACTTC. Amino acids: CAWSVASGRLYF.

The chain employs TRBV6-2 or TRBV6-3 and TRBJ1-2, with D tentatively TRBD1 (5 bases). Between the trimmed V and J ends, which lost 5 bases and 3 bases, there was a span of 10 bases. The CDR3 is 13 residues long. CDR1 is MNHEY and CDR2 is SVGEGT in the germline V gene. The CDR3 is CASSDRRDYGYTF. The CDR3 DNA reads as TGTGCCAGCAGTGACAGACGGGACTATGGCTACACCTTC.